The 3 T cell receptor beta chains listed next were all sequenced from one sample in a study of cytomegalovirus exposure and HLA in healthy donors. Use of 60 Vbeta and 13 Jbeta primers characterized the PCR. Generated by immunoSEQ multiplex PCR, the TCRdb table keeps only in-frame clones and is missing some. Here the sample spans around 99,000 clones, over 70% being singletons. Sequenced sample: PBMCs. All receptors come from a man younger than 45 in good health and CMV-seronegative.

This clone came up a few times. This sequence joins TRBV6-5 and TRBJ2-3; tentatively, D is TRBD2 (6 bases). V was trimmed by 2 bases and J by 1 base, leaving 10 bases between them. The CDR3 length is 15 residues. Germline V lookup: CDR1 MNHEY, CDR2 SVGAGI. CDR3 coding DNA: TGTGCCAGCAGTTACCGGGCTAGCGGCACAGATACGCAGTATTTT. Translated: CASSYRASGTDTQYF.

This clone was seen a single time. The chain couples TRBV2 to TRBJ1-2, with D possibly being TRBD1 (5 bases). V gave up 6 bases and J gave up 1 base, with 15 bases separating them. Germline V gene lookup returns CDR1 SNHLY and CDR2 FYNNEI. This CDR3 region has 15 residues. CDR3 nucleotide sequence: TGTGCCAGCAGAAGGGGAGGGGCTGGTAACTATGGCTACACCTTC. Translating it yields CASRRGGAGNYGYTF.

The rearrangement joins TRBV29-1 to TRBJ2-1; the match to TRBD2 covers 10 bases. The germline CDR1 and CDR2 sequences are SQVTM and ANQGSEA. The CDR3 has 14 residues. J lost 3 bases, V lost 6 bases, and 5 bases had no gene match. CDR3 sequence reads: CSVPGLAVYNEQFF. CDR3 nucleotide sequence: TGCAGCGTCCCCGGACTAGCGGTCTACAATGAGCAGTTCTTC.